This T cell receptor beta chain comes out of a study of CD8 T cells in Susac syndrome (dated by TCRdb to between 2018 and 2020). Some background on the complete study: Whether CD8+ T cell activation and differentiation in Susac syndrome was antigen driven was tested using repertoire sequencing. The clonality of the CD8+ T cell repertoire was compared across around twelve healthy donors, roughly 14 Susac syndrome patients and fewer than 16 multiple sclerosis patients.

Peripheral blood CD8+ and CD4+ T cells from healthy donors, Susac syndrome patients and multiple sclerosis patients were profiled using high-throughput TCR beta sequencing. Multiple sclerosis controls were treatment-naive patients with stable or active relapsing-remitting disease fulfilling revised McDonald criteria. Bulk CD8+ and CD4+ T cells were purified by magnetic negative isolation, whereas CD8+ TEMRA cells were enriched by FACS. Blood was drawn into EDTA tubes, processed within 24 hours, and PBMCs were isolated by density gradient centrifugation. PBMCs destined for TCR sequencing were cryopreserved in liquid nitrogen and later thawed in a 37 °C water bath. The sorted or isolated CD4+, CD8+ and CD8+ TEMRA cells reached a purity of at least 90%. Its CDR3 holds 16 amino acids, cysteine through phenylalanine. CDR3 DNA is the only sequence kept; it has 48 bases, read in frame from the first base. The germline V and J ends show losses of 5 bases and 2 bases respectively, and no gene match explains 5 bases of the junction. CDR1 DFQATT and CDR2 SNEGSKA were looked up in the germline V gene (reference sequence).

Study-wide conclusions, independent of this receptor: The TCR sequencing and HLA analysis was acknowledged to have included a relatively small number of individuals.

On this clonotype itself: Its antigen target is currently unknown. Base qualities are not recorded, but no much larger clone differs from it by a single base.

RNA was extracted using the RNeasy kit, and about 0.45 to 1 ug of the RNA was reverse transcribed with random hexamers. The immunoSEQ multiplex PCR assay, covering 54 Vbeta and 13 Jbeta segments, was used to amplify TCR beta CDR3 regions. Bias from PCR amplification was corrected by using a synthetic template baseline for primer optimization and for computational correction. Regarding the original processing steps: Reads were assigned to V, D and J genes according to IMGT and analyzed in immunoSEQ Analyzer, with only productive sequences retained. Clonality was calculated as one minus the Shannon entropy normalized by log2 of the number of productive unique sequences. For each patient and control, public and private clones were evaluated within the 100 most prevalent clones. A clone was defined as Susac-specific if it was absent from the healthy and MS cohorts, from more than 850 published viral clones and from other ImmuneACCESS disease sequences. TCRdb reprocessing: public reads trimmed at Q25 with fastp, clones called with MiXCR, in-frame beta chains kept. When rows share a CDR3 protein, they turn into one entry using the most common DNA and genes. Here the V and J calls rest on TCRdb's processing, not on the authors' analysis. In all, the sample holds roughly 120,000 distinct CDR3 sequences, and about 92% of those were seen once. Clones ranked in the top ten supply roughly 0.32% of the sample.

The sequenced material came from CD8+ T cells from PBMCs. Recombination joined TRBV20-1 with TRBJ2-2; a stretch of 13 junction bases matches TRBD2. The clonotype was recovered from a human donor with multiple sclerosis. The CDR3 has the sequence CSARTSGSFNTGELFF. The base sequence is TGCAGTGCTCGGACTAGCGGGAGTTTTAACACCGGGGAGCTGTTTTTT.